This T cell receptor (beta chain) was captured by sequencing in a study of blood T cell repertoires in COVID-19. Study-level background: Samples came from the United States, Italy and Spain, spanning acute and convalescent COVID-19. The analysed material was cDNA or gDNA that came from T cells, B-cell-depleted T cells, or PBMCs.

This CDR3 contains 13 residues. The V gene lost 5 bases and the J gene lost 10 bases, with 12 bases spanning the gap. Authors' data handling: Amplification with reference gene primers provided the estimates of nucleated cell counts. The table came from immunoSEQ multiplex PCR; TCRdb's copy has only in-frame clones and leaves some out. D and trimming come from the DNA, and the V and J calls and clone size come from that table. The table shows about 120,000 clones, with around 88% occurring only once. V gene TRBV12-3 or TRBV12-4 combines with J gene TRBJ1-6; weak D call: TRBD1 (6 bases). The receptor was isolated from a man in his fifties or sixties with acute or convalescent COVID-19. Sequences were obtained from peripheral blood. CDR3 sequence reads: CASSNTGMSPLHF. CDR3 DNA: TGTGCCAGCAGTAACACAGGGATGTCACCCCTCCACTTT.